This T cell receptor beta chain was captured by sequencing in a study of blood T cell repertoires in COVID-19 (TCRdb year 2020). About the full investigation: Samples from collaborators originated in the United States, Italy and Spain and spanned both the acute and convalescent phases of COVID-19. The material from the prospective study consisted of cDNA or gDNA derived from T cells, B-cell-depleted T cells, or PBMCs. Where available, HLA class I and class II types were obtained from metadata supplied by the sample provider rather than from assay-based typing. A freely available public database, intended as a resource for researchers studying the immune response to SARS-CoV-2, is where the repertoires were released. The dataset comprised deeply sampled blood TCRbeta repertoires from subjects exposed to, actively infected with, or recovered from COVID-19. The samples were drawn from the first 160 participants of the ongoing ImmuneRACE study and from more than 1,000 subjects provided by 6 global collaborators. A de-identified subject ID, COVID-19 status, age in years and sex were almost always included in the sample metadata. General study outcomes and caveats: Clinical and demographic metadata were provided uncurated, with the amount varying by source and participant.

V is pruned by 5 bases and J by 3 bases, leaving 8 bases of the junction without a gene match. The germline V gene provides CDR1 SGHVS and CDR2 FQNEAQ. From the cysteine up to the phenylalanine, the CDR3 has a length of 16 residues. Only the CDR3 region is kept as DNA, spanning 48 bases read in frame from base 1. Whole blood was collected in K2EDTA tubes by collaborating institutions according to the institutions' own protocols. Collaborator samples were shipped for TCRbeta analysis as frozen whole blood, isolated PBMCs, or DNA extracted from either sample type. This clone was recorded once. The antigen it recognizes is unknown. Base qualities were left out, and no much larger clone turns up one base away. TCRbeta CDR3 regions were amplified from genomic DNA by means of the immunoSEQ Assay, a bias-controlled multiplex PCR. Concerning the study's data processing: Nucleated cell counts per sample were estimated from amplification of reference gene primers within the assay. Sequence reads were collapsed and filtered to measure the absolute abundance of every unique TCRbeta CDR3 rearrangement. For each sample, productive Simpson clonality was calculated by taking the square root of Simpson's diversity index across productive rearrangements. TCRdb carries this immuneACCESS record with in-frame sequences only. Its versions omit some clonotypes, under half of them owing to an unresolved V gene in the studies checked, with the rest unexplained. V, J and clone size are those of that table, while D and trimming were read from the DNA. The sample table contains around 300,000 clones; only one count was recorded for around 90% of them. The ten largest clones capture less than 10% of the sample.

The origin of this receptor is a young man with active or convalescent COVID-19. The V and J genes are TRBV7-8 and TRBJ2-5; TRBD2 lines up with 11 middle nucleotides. Sequenced material: peripheral blood. Read as DNA, the sequence is TGTGCCAGCAGCCAACAACTAGCGGGGGCTGAAGAGACCCAGTACTTC. It encodes CASSQQLAGAEETQYF.